These T cell receptor beta chains were read from a single sample in a study of T cells in localized non-small cell lung cancer. Generated by immunoSEQ multiplex PCR, the TCRdb table keeps only in-frame clones and is missing some. The sample yields tens of thousands of clones, 80% to 90% seen once. The sequenced sample was peripheral blood, obtained before any cancer treatment. Receptors were obtained from a male donor aged 60 or over with stage III squamous cell lung carcinoma. CDR3s include the opening cysteine and the closing phenylalanine or tryptophan. D genes are given only for firm matches. The size field is filled for only some rows; it gives once, few, many or a size class.

j_call d_call clone_size cdr3_length v_call cdr3_nt cdr3_aa
TRBJ1-2 - - 13 TRBV5-1 TGCGCCAGCAGGCCAACAGGAACCTATGGCTACACCTTC CASRPTGTYGYTF
TRBJ2-5 - - 14 TRBV19 TGTGCCAGTAGTGTGGCAGGGTCCCAAGAGACCCAGTACTTC CASSVAGSQETQYF
TRBJ2-3 TRBD2 - 14 TRBV29-1 TGCAGCGCCGGGACTAGCGGAGTCACAGATACGCAGTATTTT CSAGTSGVTDTQYF
TRBJ2-2 TRBD2 few 16 TRBV4-3 TGCGCCAGCAGCCAAGATGGGACTAGAAACGCCGGGGAGCTGTTTTTT CASSQDGTRNAGELFF
TRBJ2-7 TRBD2 - 14 TRBV23-1 TGCGCCAGCAGTCCGGCGGGGGGCTCCTACGAGCAGTACTTC CASSPAGGSYEQYF
TRBJ2-7 - - 14 TRBV7-9 TGTGCCAGCAGCCCCATCATAGCGACAGTCGAGCAGTACTTC CASSPIIATVEQYF
TRBJ1-1 - few 14 TRBV5-6 TGTGCCAGCAGCTTGGCCAGGGAGGGCACTGAAGCTTTCTTT CASSLAREGTEAFF
TRBJ2-3 - - 14 TRBV6-6 TGTGCCAGCAGAGCTGCAGGGGAATATGATACGCAGTATTTT CASRAAGEYDTQYF
TRBJ2-7 TRBD1 - 13 TRBV5-1 TGCGCCAGCAGCCAGGGACAGAACTACGAGCAGTACTTC CASSQGQNYEQYF
TRBJ2-7 - - 16 TRBV7-2 TGTGCCAGCAGCTTAGCACGCGCGCGGGCCGCCTACGAGCAGTACTTC CASSLARARAAYEQYF
TRBJ2-1 - - 11 TRBV20-1 TGCAGTGCTCCCCGACGAGGCGAGCAGTTCTTC CSAPRRGEQFF
TRBJ2-5 - - 15 TRBV7-2 TGTGCCAGCAGCTTAACAGCAGGGGTGGGAGAGACCCAGTACTTC CASSLTAGVGETQYF
TRBJ2-7 TRBD1 - 16 TRBV7-2 TGTGCCAGCAGCTTAGGGGGACAGGGGGGATTTAGTGAGCAGTACTTC CASSLGGQGGFSEQYF
TRBJ2-7 - - 13 TRBV18 TGTGCCAGCTCACCGGGCGGGGATAGCGAGCAGTACTTC CASSPGGDSEQYF
TRBJ2-7 TRBD2 - 17 TRBV19 TGTGCCAGTAGTCCAGGACTAGCGGGAGACGTACGGAACGAGCAGTACTTC CASSPGLAGDVRNEQYF
TRBJ2-7 TRBD2 - 15 TRBV6-6 TGTGCCAGCAGTTACGGGTTAGCGGGAACCTACGAGCAGTACTTC CASSYGLAGTYEQYF
TRBJ1-1 - - 14 TRBV5-1 TGCGCCAGCAGCTTATCCCAACCCCTCACTGAAGCTTTCTTT CASSLSQPLTEAFF
TRBJ2-5 - - 15 TRBV5-4 TGTGCCAGCAGCTTCCTAACGGGACCCCAAGAGACCCAGTACTTC CASSFLTGPQETQYF
TRBJ1-4 - - 18 TRBV5-8 TGTGCCAGCAGCCTACAGGTCGGATCAGGTGCAACTAATGAAAAACTGTTTTTT CASSLQVGSGATNEKLFF
TRBJ1-2 - - 11 TRBV30 TGTGCCTGGAGTACAGGGTATGGCTACACCTTC CAWSTGYGYTF
TRBJ1-6 - once 17 TRBV5-6 TGTGCCAGCAGGCGTTCCGGTGGCAGCCCGGGAAACTCACCCCTCCACTTT CASRRSGGSPGNSPLHF
TRBJ1-4 - - 16 TRBV4-1 TGCGCCAGCAGCCAAGTAGGCGGGCTATCTAATGAAAAACTGTTTTTT CASSQVGGLSNEKLFF
TRBJ1-1 - - 19 TRBV7-2 TGTGCCAGCAGCTTGGAGAGCGGGCAGGGAAGATTGGGTTACACTGAAGCTTTCTTT CASSLESGQGRLGYTEAFF
TRBJ2-1 - few 13 TRBV5-1 TGCGCCAGCAGCTTGGTAGAAGCCAATGAGCAGTTCTTC CASSLVEANEQFF
TRBJ1-1 TRBD1 - 15 TRBV18 TGTGCCAGCTCTCGTACAGGGGGGATTAACACTGAAGCTTTCTTT CASSRTGGINTEAFF
TRBJ1-5 - - 13 TRBV18 TGTGCCAGCTCACCAGAGCAGTATCAGCCCCAGCATTTT CASSPEQYQPQHF
TRBJ1-2 - - 13 TRBV18 TGTGCCAGCTCCTTAGACGTTAACTATGGCTACACCTTC CASSLDVNYGYTF
TRBJ1-4 - medium-sized 14 TRBV7-9 TGTGCCAGCAGCTGGGCTTGGACTAATGAAAAACTGTTTTTT CASSWAWTNEKLFF
TRBJ1-2 - - 13 TRBV7-2 TGTGCCAGCAGCTCTTACAGGGCTCATGGCTACACCTTC CASSSYRAHGYTF
TRBJ2-1 TRBD2 - 14 TRBV27 TGTGCCAGCAGGACTAGCGGGAGTTCGAATGAGCAGTTCTTC CASRTSGSSNEQFF
TRBJ1-1 - few 16 TRBV5-4 TGTGCCAGCAGCTTGGCTCCGTACGGGGGGAACACTGAAGCTTTCTTT CASSLAPYGGNTEAFF
TRBJ2-1 TRBD2 once 15 TRBV10-3 TGTGCCATCAGTCCGACTAGCGGAAGGTACAATGAGCAGTTCTTC CAISPTSGRYNEQFF
TRBJ2-7 - - 12 TRBV28 TGTGCCAGCAGTTTGAGGGGTTTCGAGCAGTACTTC CASSLRGFEQYF
TRBJ2-3 - - 14 TRBV7-8 TGTGCCAGCAGCTTAGGGCAGAGCACAGATACGCAGTATTTT CASSLGQSTDTQYF